This T cell receptor beta chain was captured by sequencing in a study of T cell repertoires in cytomegalovirus infection. About the research overall: It was the public TCR beta signatures that indicated both CMV infection and matching HLA type.

Overall study results and limits: People with CMV and the relevant HLA were identified by cumulative public TCR beta family frequency. Ex vivo responses were dominated by HLA-C-restricted CMV-specific TCR beta clonotypes.

This clonotype occurred many times. Its specificity is not known. TCRdb fed the reads into MiXCR, producing one record per CDR3 protein. The sample holds hundreds of thousands of distinct CDR3 sequences, around 10% seen once. The CDR3 is made up of 16 amino acids. After removal of 5 bases from V and 5 bases from J, the junction contained 10 bases not matched to a gene. CDR1 and CDR2 (germline): SGHTA, FQGNSA. The material sequenced was PBMCs. This clonotype originated in a human donor in good health (CMV status not recorded). Some clones in this sample may be carry-over from other donors' samples. The V call is TRBV7-2, the J call TRBJ2-1, with TRBD1 matching 9 bases. CDR3 protein: CASSPTGTGYHNEQFF. In DNA, the CDR3 is TGTGCCAGCAGCCCCACCGGGACAGGGTACCACAATGAGCAGTTCTTC.